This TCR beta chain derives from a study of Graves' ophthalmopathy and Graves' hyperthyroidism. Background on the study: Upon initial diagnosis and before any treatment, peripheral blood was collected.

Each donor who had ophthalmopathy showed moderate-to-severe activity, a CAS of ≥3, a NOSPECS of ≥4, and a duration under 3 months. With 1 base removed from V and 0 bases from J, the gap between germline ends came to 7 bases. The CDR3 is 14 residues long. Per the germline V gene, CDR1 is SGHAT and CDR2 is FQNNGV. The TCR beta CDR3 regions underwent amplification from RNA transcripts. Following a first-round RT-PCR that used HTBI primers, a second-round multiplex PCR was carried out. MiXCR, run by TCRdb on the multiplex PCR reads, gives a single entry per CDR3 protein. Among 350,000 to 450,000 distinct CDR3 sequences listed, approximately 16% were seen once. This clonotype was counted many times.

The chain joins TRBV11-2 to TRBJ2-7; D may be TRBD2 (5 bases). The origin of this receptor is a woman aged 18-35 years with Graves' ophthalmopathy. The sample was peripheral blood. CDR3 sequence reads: CASSLGTHSYEQYF. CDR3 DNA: TGTGCCAGCAGCTTAGGGACTCACTCCTACGAGCAGTACTTC.